What follows are 2 T cell receptor beta chains derived from one specimen sequenced in a study of shared clonotypes between healthy human individuals. The protocol was immunoSEQ multiplex PCR, while the TCRdb copy is restricted to in-frame clones and leaves out a portion. The sample consists of about 1.4 million clones, around 97% of them appearing once. Sequencing was carried out using naive CD4+ T cells sorted from blood. Subset of the sample: CD45RA+ positively selected. All receptors derive from a man aged 25-45 years in good health.

The rearrangement uses TRBV21-1 and TRBJ2-7; the table assigns TRBD2, which was not confirmed against the DNA. TRBV21-1 is termed a pseudogene. This CDR3 comprises 16 residues. The DNA of the CDR3 is TGTGCCAGCAGCAAAGAGGAGGGCGGGCCGTCCTACGAGCAGTACTTC. Translation gives CASSKEEGGPSYEQYF.

This rearrangement joins TRBV19 to TRBJ1-2; TRBD1 is a possible D gene (6 bases). Germline V gene lookup returns CDR1 LNHDA and CDR2 SQIVND (reference sequence). This CDR3 has 14 amino acids. With 4 bases removed from V and 0 bases from J, the gap between germline ends came to 9 bases. Here the CDR3 reads CASSTGAANYGYTF. The CDR3 region has the DNA TGTGCCAGTAGTACAGGGGCCGCTAACTATGGCTACACCTTC.